This T cell receptor beta chain was profiled in a study of shared clonotypes between healthy human individuals. Study-wide context: CD4 naive cells filled three plates per donor, CD4 memory three, CD8 naive two and CD8 memory one. General study findings and limits: The study found lower generation probabilities in non-shared clonotypes than in those shared by all four donors.

Replicate PCRs run on sorted subsets employed about 220 ng DNA, 25,000 to 35,000 T cell genomes. TCRdb's table, derived via immunoSEQ multiplex PCR, lists solely in-frame clones and lacks some. The profile shows roughly 640,000 clones, around 67% of them singletons. From CD4+ cells came CD45RA+ naive and CD45RA-negative memory subsets. Turning to this clone: Its antigen is unidentified.

V shed 7 bases and J shed 2 bases, with 15 bases lying between them. From germline, CDR1 is MNHNY and CDR2 SVGAGI (reference sequence). The CDR3 is 14 amino acids. The receptor was derived from a woman in her thirties in good health. Material for sequencing was memory CD4+ T cells sorted from blood. Subset indicated: CD45RA-negative fraction. V usage is TRBV6-6 and J usage is TRBJ2-7; tentatively, D is TRBD1 (6 bases). In nucleotides, the CDR3 is TGTGCCAGCACCCCTAGGGGGAAAACCTACGAGCAGTACTTC. This encodes CASTPRGKTYEQYF.